This T cell receptor beta chain is drawn from a study of cytomegalovirus exposure and HLA in healthy donors. It was with 60 Vbeta and 13 Jbeta primers that the PCR ran. Clones were read by immunoSEQ multiplex PCR, and TCRdb kept only the in-frame ones, dropping some. Among around 120,000 clones, 65% to 80% were seen once, and the ten largest hold about 30%. Study results and caveats: Earlier analysis yielded a pattern in which most TCR beta V segments were productive about 87% or about 30% of the time. The investigators catalogued about 170 TCR beta chains as cytomegalovirus-associated.

Trimming shortened V by 7 bases and J by 5 bases, and 18 bases separated the two germline ends. This CDR3 has 15 residues. Germline V CDR1 and CDR2: KGHSH, LQKENI. This clone was observed once. The antigen remains undetermined. The clonotype comes from a man aged 55 to 70 in good health and CMV-seropositive. Sequencing was carried out using PBMCs. V and J are TRBV18 and TRBJ2-1; D is possibly TRBD2 (6 bases). The CDR3 DNA follows: TGTGCCAGCTTCGAGGCGGGGAGACTTAACAATGAGCAGTTCTTC. This codes for CASFEAGRLNNEQFF.